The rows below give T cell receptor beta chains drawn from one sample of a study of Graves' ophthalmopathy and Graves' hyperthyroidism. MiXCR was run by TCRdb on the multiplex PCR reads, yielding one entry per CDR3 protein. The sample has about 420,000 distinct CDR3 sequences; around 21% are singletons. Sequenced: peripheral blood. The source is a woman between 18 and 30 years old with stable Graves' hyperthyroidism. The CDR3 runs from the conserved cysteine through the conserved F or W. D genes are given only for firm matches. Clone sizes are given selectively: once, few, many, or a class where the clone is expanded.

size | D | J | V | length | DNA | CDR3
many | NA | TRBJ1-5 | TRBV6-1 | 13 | TGTGCCAGCAGTGCAGGTCCCAATCAGCCCCAGCATTTT | CASSAGPNQPQHF
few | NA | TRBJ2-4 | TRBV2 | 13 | TGTGCCAGCAGTGCCAGGGGCAAAAACATTCAGTACTTC | CASSARGKNIQYF
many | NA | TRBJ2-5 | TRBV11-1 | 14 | TGTGCCAGCAGCCCTCGCCGGGACTTCGAGACCCAGTACTTC | CASSPRRDFETQYF
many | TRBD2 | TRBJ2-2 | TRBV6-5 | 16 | TGTGCCAGCAGTTACCGCGGGCCTAGCGGGCTCGGGGAGCTGTTTTTT | CASSYRGPSGLGELFF
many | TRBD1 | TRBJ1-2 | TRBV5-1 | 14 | TGCGCCAGCAGCCAGACACAGGGGGCTAGTGGCTACACCTTC | CASSQTQGASGYTF
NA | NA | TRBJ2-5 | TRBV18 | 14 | TGTGCCAGCTCAACCGGGTCCGTACAAGAGACCCAGTACTTC | CASSTGSVQETQYF
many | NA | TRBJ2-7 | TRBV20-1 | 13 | TGCAGTGCTAGGATCCCGGGGGCCAACGAGCAGTACTTC | CSARIPGANEQYF
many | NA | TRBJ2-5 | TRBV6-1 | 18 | TGTGCCAGCAGTGAACAACTCTCACTCGGGGGCTGGTCGGTGACCCAGTACTTC | CASSEQLSLGGWSVTQYF
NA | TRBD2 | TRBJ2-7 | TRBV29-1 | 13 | TGCAGCGTTGAATCTAGCGGGAGGAACGAGCAGTACTTC | CSVESSGRNEQYF
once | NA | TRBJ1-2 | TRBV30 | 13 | TGTGCCGGTACGGTTTTCACTAACTATGGCTACACCTTC | CAGTVFTNYGYTF
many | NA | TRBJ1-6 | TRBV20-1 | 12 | TGCAGTGCTAGCAACTTGTATTCACCCCTCCACTTT | CSASNLYSPLHF
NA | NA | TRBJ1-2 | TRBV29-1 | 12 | TGCAGCGTGGCACCAGAGAGCTATGGCTACACCTTC | CSVAPESYGYTF
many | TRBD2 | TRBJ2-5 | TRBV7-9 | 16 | TGTGCCAGCAGCCCCCGGGGTAGCGGGCGCCAAGAGACCCAGTACTTC | CASSPRGSGRQETQYF
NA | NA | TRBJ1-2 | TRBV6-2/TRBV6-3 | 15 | TGTGCCAGCGGCACGGTACAGGGAACTAACTATGGCTACACCTTC | CASGTVQGTNYGYTF
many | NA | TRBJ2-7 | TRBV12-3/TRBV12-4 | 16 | TGTGCCAGCAGCCCCAACGGGGGAGGTGGCCCCTACGAGCAGTACTTC | CASSPNGGGGPYEQYF
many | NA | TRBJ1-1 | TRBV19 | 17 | TGTGCCAGTAGTACCCCCCGACGGGGCTCACGGAACACTGAAGCTTTCTTT | CASSTPRRGSRNTEAFF
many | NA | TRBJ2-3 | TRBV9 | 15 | TGTGCCAGCAGTGAGATAGACATTAGCACAGATACGCAGTATTTT | CASSEIDISTDTQYF
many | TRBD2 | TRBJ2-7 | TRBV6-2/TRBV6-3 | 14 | TGTGCCAGCAGTCACCTAGCGGTTCCCTACGAGCAGTACTTC | CASSHLAVPYEQYF
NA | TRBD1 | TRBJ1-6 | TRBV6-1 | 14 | TGTGCCAGCGGGAAAGGACAGGGTGGGCCACCCCTCCACTTT | CASGKGQGGPPLHF
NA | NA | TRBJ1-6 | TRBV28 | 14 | TGTGCCAGCAGCGTCCGAGGTGCTAATTCACCCCTCCACTTT | CASSVRGANSPLHF
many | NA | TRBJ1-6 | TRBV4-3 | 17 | TGCGCCAGCAGCCAGGAGTCTAGGAGCTCCTATAATTCACCCCTCCACTTT | CASSQESRSSYNSPLHF
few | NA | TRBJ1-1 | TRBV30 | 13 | TGTGCCTGGACATACGGACAGACCTCTGAAGCTTTCTTT | CAWTYGQTSEAFF
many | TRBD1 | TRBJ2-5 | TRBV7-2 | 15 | TGTGCCAGCAGCTCGACAGGGATCGTAGGAGAGACCCAGTACTTC | CASSSTGIVGETQYF
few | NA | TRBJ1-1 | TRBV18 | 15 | TGTGCCAGCTCCCCTTCGGTCGCAGGGCCCTCTGAAGCTTTCTTT | CASSPSVAGPSEAFF
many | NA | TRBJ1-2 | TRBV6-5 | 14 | TGTGCCAGCAACCCTCTCCGGGACACTGATGGCTACACCTTC | CASNPLRDTDGYTF
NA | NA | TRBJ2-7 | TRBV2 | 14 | TGTGCCAGCAGTAAGGACCAAACCGACTACGAGCAGTACTTC | CASSKDQTDYEQYF
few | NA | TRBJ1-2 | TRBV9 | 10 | TGTGCCAGCAGCGGGTATGGCTACACCTTC | CASSGYGYTF
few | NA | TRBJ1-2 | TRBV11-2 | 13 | TGTGCCAGCAGCCACACCCCTAACTATGGCTACACCTTC | CASSHTPNYGYTF
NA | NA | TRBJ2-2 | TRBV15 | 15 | TGTGCCACCAGCAGAGATCGCGCGAACACCGGGGAGCTGTTTTTT | CATSRDRANTGELFF
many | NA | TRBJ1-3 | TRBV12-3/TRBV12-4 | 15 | TGTGCCAGCAGTTTACAGGGTTTGGCTGGAAACACCATATATTTT | CASSLQGLAGNTIYF
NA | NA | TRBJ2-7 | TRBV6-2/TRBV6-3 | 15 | TGTGCCAGCAGCCCAGTCACCTGGGAGTATAACGAGCAGTACTTC | CASSPVTWEYNEQYF
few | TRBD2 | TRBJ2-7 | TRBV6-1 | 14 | TGTGCCAATTCCGGGACTAGCGGGATTTACGAGCAGTACTTC | CANSGTSGIYEQYF
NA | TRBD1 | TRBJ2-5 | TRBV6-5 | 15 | TGTGCCAGCAGTTGGGGACAGACGTACCAAGAGACCCAGTACTTC | CASSWGQTYQETQYF
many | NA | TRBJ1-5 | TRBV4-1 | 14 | TGCGCCAGCAGCCACACAGGGTCGGCTCAGCCCCAGCATTTT | CASSHTGSAQPQHF
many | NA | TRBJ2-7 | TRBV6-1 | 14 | TGTGCCAGCAGTCGCACAGATTTCCCAAGGGAGCAGTACTTC | CASSRTDFPREQYF
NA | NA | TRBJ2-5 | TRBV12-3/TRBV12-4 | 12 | TGTGCCAGCAATTACGGACAAGAGACCCAGTACTTC | CASNYGQETQYF
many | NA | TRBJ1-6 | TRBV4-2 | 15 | TGTGCCAGCAGCCAAGACCGGCGGAATAATTCACCCCTCCACTTT | CASSQDRRNNSPLHF
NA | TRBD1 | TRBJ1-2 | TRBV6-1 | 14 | TGTGCCAGTGCCGGGACAGGGGGCGGCTATGGCTACACCTTC | CASAGTGGGYGYTF
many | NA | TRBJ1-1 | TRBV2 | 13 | TGTGCCAGCACTGAGGGGGTCTCGGGGTGGGCTTTCTTT | CASTEGVSGWAFF
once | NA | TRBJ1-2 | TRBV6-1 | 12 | TGTGCCAGCAGATCGACAAGCTCTCTCTTCACCTTC | CASRSTSSLFTF
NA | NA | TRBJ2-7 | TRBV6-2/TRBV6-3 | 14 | TGTGCCAGCAGTCCCCGCCAGGACGCCTACGAGCAGTACTTC | CASSPRQDAYEQYF
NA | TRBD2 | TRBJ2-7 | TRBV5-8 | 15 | TGTGCCAGCAGCTGGCGGACTAGCGACACCTACGAGCAGTACTTC | CASSWRTSDTYEQYF
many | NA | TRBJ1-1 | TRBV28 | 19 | TGTGCCAGCAGTTTCGGGGCAGCGTGGTCGGCCCCAAATCTCTATGAAGCTTTCTTT | CASSFGAAWSAPNLYEAFF
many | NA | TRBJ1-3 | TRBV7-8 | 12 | TGTGCCAGCAGCTCCTGGGGGAACACCATATATTTT | CASSSWGNTIYF
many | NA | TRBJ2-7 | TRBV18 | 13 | TGTGCCAGCTCAATATCTCGGGCCTACGAGCAGTACTTC | CASSISRAYEQYF
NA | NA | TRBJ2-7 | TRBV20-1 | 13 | TGCAGTGCCAGCGACGGGCCCGTCTACGAGCAGTACTTC | CSASDGPVYEQYF
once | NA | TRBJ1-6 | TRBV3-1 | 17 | TGTGCCAGCAGCCAAAAAGGGGGGTCAGGGGCTAATTCACCCCTCCACTTT | CASSQKGGSGANSPLHF
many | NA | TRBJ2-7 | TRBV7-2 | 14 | TGTGCCAGCAGCCCCCGGACACACTCCTACGAGCAGTACTTC | CASSPRTHSYEQYF